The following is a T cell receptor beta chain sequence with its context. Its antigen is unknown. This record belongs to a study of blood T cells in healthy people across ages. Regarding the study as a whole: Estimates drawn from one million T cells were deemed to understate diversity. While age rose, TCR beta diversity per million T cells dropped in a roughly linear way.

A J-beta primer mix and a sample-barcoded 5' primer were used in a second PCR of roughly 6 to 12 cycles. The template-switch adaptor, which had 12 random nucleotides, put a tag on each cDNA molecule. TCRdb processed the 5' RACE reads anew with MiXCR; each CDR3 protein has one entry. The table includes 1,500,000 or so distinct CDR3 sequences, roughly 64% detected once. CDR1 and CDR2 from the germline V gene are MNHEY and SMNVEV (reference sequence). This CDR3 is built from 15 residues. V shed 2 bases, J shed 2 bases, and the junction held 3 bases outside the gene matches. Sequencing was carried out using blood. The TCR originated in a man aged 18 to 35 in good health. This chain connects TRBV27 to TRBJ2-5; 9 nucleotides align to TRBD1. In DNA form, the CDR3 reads TGTGCCAGCAGTTTAGGGACAGGGCAACAAGAGACCCAGTACTTC. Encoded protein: CASSLGTGQQETQYF.